Listed below are T cell receptor beta chains from one sample, sequenced in a study of regulatory T cells in long-lasting Graves disease. TCRdb re-derived calls from the multiplex PCR reads in MiXCR, one entry per CDR3 protein. Of 550,000 to 600,000 distinct CDR3 sequences listed, 15% to 20% are singletons. This sample was also put to use in a study of T cells in Graves' hyperthyroidism and ophthalmopathy.

The specimen was peripheral blood mononuclear cells (PBMCs), collected at new diagnosis, from a patient treated with antithyroid drugs. Receptors were obtained from a man younger than 35 with Graves disease. Both conserved end residues are part of each CDR3. The D gene is left open where the match is weak. Rows may omit the clone size; those that give it use once, few, many or a size class.

d_call | clone_size | j_call | v_call | cdr3_nt | cdr3_aa
TRBD2 | - | TRBJ2-7 | TRBV4-1 | TGCGCCAGCAGCCATACCCTAGCGGGCGAGCAGTACTTC | CASSHTLAGEQYF
- | many | TRBJ1-1 | TRBV5-1 | TGCGCCAGCAGCTTGTTTCAGGATGGCACTGAAGCTTTCTTT | CASSLFQDGTEAFF
TRBD1 | many | TRBJ2-1 | TRBV11-2 | TGTGCCAGCAGCTTTCGGGACAGGGGGCAAAATGAGCAGTTCTTC | CASSFRDRGQNEQFF
TRBD1 | - | TRBJ1-5 | TRBV19 | TGTGCCAGTAGTAGTCCCAGGGGGGCCAATCAGCCCCAGCATTTT | CASSSPRGANQPQHF
- | many | TRBJ2-1 | TRBV2 | TGTGCCAGCAGCCCCCTCGACAGGCTGAGAGGGGATGAGCAGTTCTTC | CASSPLDRLRGDEQFF
- | many | TRBJ2-3 | TRBV11-3 | TGTGCCAGCAGCTTAGGGCTAGCGCCGACCGGTAGCACAGATACGCAGTATTTT | CASSLGLAPTGSTDTQYF
- | few | TRBJ1-5 | TRBV7-3 | TGTGCCAGCAGCTTACAAGAGGATCAGCCCCAGCATTTT | CASSLQEDQPQHF
TRBD1 | - | TRBJ2-2 | TRBV10-3 | TGTGCCATCAGCCCTTCCGGGACAGGGTTTTCTTCCGGGGAGCTGTTTTTT | CAISPSGTGFSSGELFF
- | many | TRBJ1-6 | TRBV30 | TGTGCCTGGACTGACGATAATTCACCCCTCCACTTT | CAWTDDNSPLHF
- | many | TRBJ2-2 | TRBV30 | TGTGCCTGGAGGGTATACAGGAGCAGGGGCACCGGGGAGCTGTTTTTT | CAWRVYRSRGTGELFF
- | many | TRBJ2-3 | TRBV20-1 | TGCAGTGCTTCCCTGGGAGGGGGAGATACGCAGTATTTT | CSASLGGGDTQYF
TRBD1 | - | TRBJ2-1 | TRBV7-8 | TGTGCCAGCAGCACGGGACAGGGGGCTAACAATGAGCAGTTCTTC | CASSTGQGANNEQFF
- | few | TRBJ1-1 | TRBV20-1 | TGCAGTGCTAGCGGCACCCCCAGGGTCCTCATGAACACTGAAGCTTTCTTT | CSASGTPRVLMNTEAFF
TRBD2 | many | TRBJ2-1 | TRBV18 | TGTGCCAGCTCACCCCCGGGACTAGCGGTATCCCAGCAGTTCTTC | CASSPPGLAVSQQFF
TRBD2 | many | TRBJ2-3 | TRBV20-1 | TGCAGTGCTAAGGGACTAGCGGCTAGCACAGATACGCAGTATTTT | CSAKGLAASTDTQYF
- | few | TRBJ1-6 | TRBV7-2 | TGTGCCAGCAGCTCCCGTCGTGGGAGAACCTATAATTCACCCCTCCACTTT | CASSSRRGRTYNSPLHF
TRBD1 | few | TRBJ1-2 | TRBV18 | TGTGCCAGCTCACCGCAACAGGGGAACACCTTGGGCTACACCTTC | CASSPQQGNTLGYTF
TRBD1 | - | TRBJ1-1 | TRBV28 | TGTGCCAGCAGTGGGGGGGGACAGGGTATTATGAACACTGAAGCTTTCTTT | CASSGGGQGIMNTEAFF
- | many | TRBJ1-2 | TRBV28 | TGTGCCAGCAGTTTATCTAGGGACGGCTACACCTTC | CASSLSRDGYTF
- | many | TRBJ2-7 | TRBV28 | TGTGCCAGCGGCCAGACGTCCTACGAGCAGTACTTC | CASGQTSYEQYF
- | many | TRBJ2-7 | TRBV20-1 | TGCAGTGCTGAGGGCATTAGCTCCTACGAGCAGTACTTC | CSAEGISSYEQYF
- | many | TRBJ2-4 | TRBV28 | TGTGCCAGCAGTTTTGGTGTTGGAAACATTCAGTACTTC | CASSFGVGNIQYF
- | - | TRBJ2-1 | TRBV7-9 | TGTGCCAGCAGCTCCCTAGGACAGCCTAACAATGAGCAGTTCTTC | CASSSLGQPNNEQFF
- | - | TRBJ1-5 | TRBV2 | TGTGCCGGGGGGGCTGGCGTCAATCAGCCCCAGCATTTT | CAGGAGVNQPQHF
TRBD1 | many | TRBJ2-1 | TRBV10-3 | TGTGCCATCCGGGACAGGGGGCTAGTGGACGAGCAGTTCTTC | CAIRDRGLVDEQFF
TRBD1 | - | TRBJ2-5 | TRBV11-1 | TGTGCCAGCAGTTACTTGACAGGGATCCAAGAGACCCAGTACTTC | CASSYLTGIQETQYF
- | few | TRBJ2-6 | TRBV3-1 | TGTGCCAGCAGCCAAATCGGGACCCGGCGGTCTGGGGCCAACGTCCTGACTTTC | CASSQIGTRRSGANVLTF
TRBD2 | many | TRBJ2-1 | TRBV27 | TGTGCCAGCAGGACTAGCGGGAGACTCAATGAGCAGTTCTTC | CASRTSGRLNEQFF
TRBD2 | many | TRBJ2-7 | TRBV28 | TGTGCCAGCAGTTTTTTTCTCGGGACTACCTACGAGCAGTACTTC | CASSFFLGTTYEQYF
TRBD2 | - | TRBJ2-5 | TRBV7-3 | TGTGCCAGCAGCCCCTCCCTTGGGGGGGGAGAGACCCAGTACTTC | CASSPSLGGGETQYF
- | many | TRBJ1-6 | TRBV27 | TGTGCCAGCAGTTTATCTACCGCGCACGCGGATTCACCCCTCCACTTT | CASSLSTAHADSPLHF
- | few | TRBJ2-3 | TRBV3-1 | TGTGCCAGCAGCCAAGATCAAGGAGGCACGCAGTATTTT | CASSQDQGGTQYF
TRBD1 | many | TRBJ1-1 | TRBV2 | TGTGCCAGCAGAATGACAGGGATGACGGCTGAAGCTTTCTTT | CASRMTGMTAEAFF
TRBD2 | few | TRBJ2-7 | TRBV7-2 | TGTGCCAGCAGCTTATCTCATATGGCTTTATCCGGGACTAGGGCCCTGTACGAGCAGTACTTC | CASSLSHMALSGTRALYEQYF
TRBD2 | many | TRBJ2-1 | TRBV7-3 | TGTGCCAGCAGCTTCCTAGCGGGTCCCTACAATGAGCAGTTCTTC | CASSFLAGPYNEQFF
TRBD2 | many | TRBJ2-3 | TRBV10-2 | TGCGCCAGCAGTGACGTCGGACGGGAGGGCCTCGGAGATACGCAGTATTTT | CASSDVGREGLGDTQYF
TRBD1 | few | TRBJ1-4 | TRBV30 | TGTGCCTGGAGGGACAGGATTAATGAAAAACTGTTTTTT | CAWRDRINEKLFF
- | few | TRBJ2-7 | TRBV18 | TGTGCCAGCTCAGTCTCTACGATCTACGAGCAGTACTTC | CASSVSTIYEQYF
TRBD2 | - | TRBJ2-5 | TRBV28 | TGTGCCAGCGGCAACTTATTAGCGGGGGGTGAGACCCAGTACTTC | CASGNLLAGGETQYF
- | many | TRBJ1-1 | TRBV6-5 | TGTGCCAGCAGTTATTGGGCGGGGGACACTGAAGCTTTCTTT | CASSYWAGDTEAFF
- | - | TRBJ2-5 | TRBV18 | TGTGCCAGCTCACCAGGGGTGGTCCAAGAGACCCAGTACTTC | CASSPGVVQETQYF
TRBD1 | - | TRBJ1-5 | TRBV12-3/TRBV12-4 | TGTGCCAGCAGCCCGCCGGGACAGCTCGGGGGGGAGCCCCAGCATTTT | CASSPPGQLGGEPQHF
- | - | TRBJ1-6 | TRBV28 | TGTGCCAGCAGTCGGGACAAAGGCTCCTATAATTCACCCCTCCACTTT | CASSRDKGSYNSPLHF
TRBD2 | many | TRBJ2-5 | TRBV20-1 | TGCAGTGCTGGAGCGCCGGGGGGAGGTGAGACCCAGTACTTC | CSAGAPGGGETQYF
- | many | TRBJ1-2 | TRBV11-1 | TGTGCCAGCAGCTTAGTAGGGACGGAATCCCATGGCTACACCTTC | CASSLVGTESHGYTF
- | many | TRBJ2-7 | TRBV28 | TGTGCCAGCACGTTGGGCAGGGCCAGGTACGAGCAGTACTTC | CASTLGRARYEQYF
TRBD2 | - | TRBJ2-3 | TRBV11-2 | TGTGCCAGCAGCCGGCTAGCGGGAGGGCCCTCTGATACGCAGTATTTT | CASSRLAGGPSDTQYF
- | few | TRBJ1-2 | TRBV27 | TGTGCCAGCAGTTTATCTGGGCCCTTTAACTATGGCTACACCTTC | CASSLSGPFNYGYTF
- | few | TRBJ2-7 | TRBV6-5 | TGTGCCAGCAGTTACTCGAGGCCAGACTTGTACGAGCAGTACTTC | CASSYSRPDLYEQYF
- | few | TRBJ2-1 | TRBV6-1 | TGTGCCAGCAGCGCCTATCAGTACCGGGACAACAATGAGCAGTTCTTC | CASSAYQYRDNNEQFF
- | - | TRBJ2-2 | TRBV7-9 | TGTGCCAGCAGCTTGAGAGTTCACACCGGGGAGCTGTTTTTT | CASSLRVHTGELFF
- | few | TRBJ2-3 | TRBV24-1 | TGTGCCACCAGCCCAGGGTCAGATACGCAGTATTTT | CATSPGSDTQYF
TRBD2 | many | TRBJ2-7 | TRBV5-1 | TGCGCCAGCAGCTTATTTGCTAGCGGGAGCTCCTACGAGCAGTACTTC | CASSLFASGSSYEQYF
TRBD1 | many | TRBJ2-7 | TRBV6-1 | TGTGCCAGCAGTGAAGAACAGGGGACATCCTACGAGCAGTACTTC | CASSEEQGTSYEQYF
- | many | TRBJ2-3 | TRBV5-1 | TGCGCCAGCAGCTTGATGGGAATCTCTAGCACAGATACGCAGTATTTT | CASSLMGISSTDTQYF